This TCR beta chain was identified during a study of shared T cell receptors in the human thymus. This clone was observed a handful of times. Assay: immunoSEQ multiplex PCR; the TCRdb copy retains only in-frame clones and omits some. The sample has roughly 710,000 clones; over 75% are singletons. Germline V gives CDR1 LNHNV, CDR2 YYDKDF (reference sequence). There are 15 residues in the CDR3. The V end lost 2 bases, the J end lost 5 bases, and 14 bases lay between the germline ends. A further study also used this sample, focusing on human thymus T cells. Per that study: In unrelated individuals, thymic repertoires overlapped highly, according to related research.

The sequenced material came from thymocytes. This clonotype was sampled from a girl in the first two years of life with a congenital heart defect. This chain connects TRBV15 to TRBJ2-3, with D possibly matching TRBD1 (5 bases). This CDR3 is CATSRWTPQRDTQYF. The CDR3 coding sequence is TGTGCCACCAGCAGATGGACACCCCAGAGAGATACGCAGTATTTT.